The source of this T cell receptor beta chain is a study of blood T cell repertoires in COVID-19. Across the whole study: The United States, Italy and Spain were the sources of the acute and convalescent COVID-19 samples. In each case, the material was cDNA or gDNA derived from T cells, B-cell-depleted T cells, or PBMCs.

Assay used: immunoSEQ multiplex PCR; TCRdb lists only in-frame clones, some missing. This table holds about 140,000 clones, about 90% found once. Losses at the gene ends were 1 base for V and 5 bases for J; bases not matched to a gene: 9. This CDR3 comprises 18 residues. Germline assignment: CDR1 LGHNA and CDR2 YSLEER. The chain uses TRBV4-3 and TRBJ2-2; 11 positions agree with TRBD1. The sequence came from a woman aged 55 to 70 with acute or convalescent COVID-19. Sequenced input: peripheral blood. The DNA of the CDR3 is TGCGCCAGCAGCCAAGTGGAAGGACAGGGGGCTCGGACCGGGGAGCTGTTTTTT. Its translation is CASSQVEGQGARTGELFF.